Below, one TCR beta chain is given with its context. Antigen: not known. The study ran its PCR with 60 Vbeta and 13 Jbeta primers. Sequencing was performed with immunoSEQ multiplex PCR; in TCRdb, only in-frame clones are kept and a portion is missing. This table has approximately 92,000 clones, around 70% appearing once. This sample was included in a study of cytomegalovirus exposure and HLA in healthy donors. Points from the study as a whole: Further analysis, carried out later, found HLA-associated TCR beta chains more clonally expanded than equally common other chains.

Trimming cost V 0 bases and J 2 bases; bases outside gene matches: 7. In germline, CDR1 is LNHNV, CDR2 YYDKDF (reference sequence). The CDR3 has 19 residues. V is TRBV15 and J is TRBJ2-7, with 16 bases identical to TRBD2. This TCR came from a man between 60 and 75 years old in good health and CMV-seronegative. Specimen: PBMCs. CDR3 loop: CATSRDHGTSGGAPYEQYF. CDR3 nucleotide sequence: TGTGCCACCAGCAGAGATCATGGGACTAGCGGGGGGGCCCCCTACGAGCAGTACTTC.